The clone carrying this T cell receptor (beta chain) was seen more than once but under ten times. CDR3 size: 14 residues. Trimming cost V 6 bases and J 0 bases, with 9 bases left between them. CDR1 is MNHNY, CDR2 SVGAGI, per germline (reference sequence). The sample originates from a study of cytomegalovirus exposure and HLA in healthy donors. Researchers ran the PCR with 60 Vbeta and 13 Jbeta primers. The assay was immunoSEQ multiplex PCR, and TCRdb's table has in-frame clones only and misses some. The table lists approximately 220,000 clones, roughly 87% of them singletons. Sequencing was performed on PBMCs. The clonotype comes from a middle-aged man in good health and CMV-seropositive. V gene TRBV6-6 combines with J gene TRBJ1-3; maybe TRBD1 (5 bases). The DNA of the CDR3 is TGTGCCAGCAGAGGGGCCTCCTCTGGAAACACCATATATTTT. It translates to CASRGASSGNTIYF.